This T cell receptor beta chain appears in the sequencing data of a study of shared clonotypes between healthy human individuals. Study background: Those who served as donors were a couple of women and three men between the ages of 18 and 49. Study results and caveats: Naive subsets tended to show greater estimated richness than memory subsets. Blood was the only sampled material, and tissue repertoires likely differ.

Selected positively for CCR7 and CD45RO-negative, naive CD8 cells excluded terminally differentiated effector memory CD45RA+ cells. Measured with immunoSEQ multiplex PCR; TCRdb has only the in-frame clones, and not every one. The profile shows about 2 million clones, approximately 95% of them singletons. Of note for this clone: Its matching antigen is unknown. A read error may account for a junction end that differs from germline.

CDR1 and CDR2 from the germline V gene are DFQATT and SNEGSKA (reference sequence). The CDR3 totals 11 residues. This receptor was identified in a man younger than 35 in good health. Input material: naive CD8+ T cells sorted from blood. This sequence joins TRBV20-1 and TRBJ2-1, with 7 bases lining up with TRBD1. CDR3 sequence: CSARVTGVRIF. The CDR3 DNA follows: TGCAGTGCTAGGGTTACAGGGGTTAGGATCTTC.